This paragraph reports one T cell receptor (beta chain). Its matching antigen is unknown. From germline, CDR1 is SGHTA and CDR2 FQGNSA. V was trimmed by 1 base and J by 8 bases, leaving 17 bases between them. CDR3 size: 16 residues. The sample comes from a study of cytomegalovirus exposure and HLA in healthy donors. Overall study context: The approximately 680 first-cohort repertoires and the 95 to 150 validation repertoires shared the same platform, a later analysis reported. Study conclusions and caveats: As confirmed in vitro, a few CMV-associated chains were specific for CMV antigens. The authors enumerated roughly 180 TCR beta chains as linked to cytomegalovirus.

Produced via immunoSEQ multiplex PCR; TCRdb's table is partial and in-frame only. Seen here are about 120,000 clones, roughly 84% observed once, and the top ten hold approximately 2%. The chain links TRBV7-2 to TRBJ1-4; D gene uncertain. The material sequenced was PBMCs. The clonotype comes from a woman aged 25 to 45 in good health and CMV-seronegative. DNA for the CDR3: TGTGCCAGCAGCTTAGGATTGGGAGGGCTCCGGGAAAAACTGTTTTTT. It translates to CASSLGLGGLREKLFF.